This TCR beta chain was found in a study of CXCR3-negative and CXCR3-positive naive CD8 T cells. Preparation of TRB cDNA libraries relied on 5' RACE carrying UMI labels. TCRdb reanalyzed the 5' RACE reads, giving one entry per CDR3 protein sequence and no DNA. This table lists about 80,000 distinct CDR3 sequences. The CDR3 runs to 14 residues. CDR1 and CDR2 (germline): SNHLY, FYNNEI. Triplicate sorting captured roughly 300,000 cells each from every CD8+ T cell subset. Study-level results: Expression of CXCR3 was partially reduced after cryopreservation, and fresh PBMCs were used in most assays. Surface CD5 looked about the same in the naive subsets, so the authors worked out TCR strength from TRB CDR3 properties. TRB CDR3s were more hydrophobic in CXCR3-positive than in CXCR3-negative naive cells.

A note on this clonotype: The antigen remains undetermined.

This sequence joins TRBV2 and TRBJ2-1. The sequenced material came from naive CXCR3- CD8+ T cells from blood. The subset here: CD45RO-CCR7+CD27+CD95- naive CD8+ T cells lacking CXCR3 (TNR3-). This TCR derives from a human donor in good health. Some clones in this sample may be carry-over from other donors' samples. The CDR3 region is CASRDADLTNEQFF. The whole variable domain, remainder taken from reference TRBV2 and TRBJ2-1, is EPEVTQTPSHQVTQMGQEVILRCVPISNHLYFYWYRQILGQKVEFLVSFYNNEISEKSEIFDDQFSVERPDGSNFTLKIRSTKLEDSAMYFCASRDADLTNEQFFGPGTRLTVL.